This TCR beta chain derives from a study of T cells in Graves' hyperthyroidism and ophthalmopathy. Using RNA transcripts as the source, TCR beta CDR3 regions were amplified. A set of HTBI primers served as the primers for a first-round RT-PCR of the TCR CDR3. TCRdb redid the calling of the multiplex PCR reads with MiXCR, one entry per CDR3 protein. The repertoire holds hundreds of thousands of distinct CDR3 sequences, with roughly 14% as singletons. Looked up from germline, CDR1 is SGHDT and CDR2 is YYEEEE. Trimming took off 4 bases at V and 0 bases at J, with 13 bases between the two ends. The CDR3 loop spans 15 amino acids. Points from the study as a whole: Blood also held most thyroid clonotypes expanded beyond 0.001. The model forecast ophthalmopathy, anticipating it by a median 6.5 months before onset.

Comment on this clonotype: Its specificity is not known.

This TCR was recovered from a young man with Graves' ophthalmopathy. Specimen: blood. The chain has TRBV5-6 and TRBJ1-2; D ambiguous. CDR3: CASSKPGDTNYGYTF. The CDR3 DNA is TGTGCCAGCAGCAAACCCGGGGATACTAACTATGGCTACACCTTC.